This is a list of T cell receptor beta chains from one sample in a study of shared clonotypes between healthy human individuals. The repertoire was sequenced with immunoSEQ multiplex PCR; TCRdb's copy has only in-frame clones and lacks some. Of around 940,000 clones in the sample, about 80% were seen once. The sample was memory CD4+ T cells sorted from blood. The receptors come from a man in his late teens or twenties in good health. Both conserved end residues are part of each CDR3. The D gene is left open where the match is weak. The size of a clone is reported for some rows only, either as once, few or many, or as a class for expanded clones.

d_call: -
v_call: TRBV28
j_call: TRBJ1-5
clone_size: -
cdr3_nt: TGTGCCAGCACCCTAAGGTCAGGGCGCGGGCCCCAGCATTTT
cdr3_aa: CASTLRSGRGPQHF

d_call: -
v_call: TRBV6-6
j_call: TRBJ1-2
clone_size: once
cdr3_nt: TGTGCCAGCAGTTACGGAACACACGGCTATGGCTACACCTTC
cdr3_aa: CASSYGTHGYGYTF

d_call: -
v_call: TRBV4-3
j_call: TRBJ1-2
clone_size: -
cdr3_nt: TGCGCCAGCAGCCAAGAGAGGGCCTCATTCGGCTATGGCTACACCTTC
cdr3_aa: CASSQERASFGYGYTF

d_call: -
v_call: TRBV7-2
j_call: TRBJ2-3
clone_size: -
cdr3_nt: TGTGCCAGCAGCCTGAGCACAGATACGCAGTATTTT
cdr3_aa: CASSLSTDTQYF

d_call: -
v_call: TRBV11-2
j_call: TRBJ1-1
clone_size: -
cdr3_nt: TGTGCCAGCAGCTTAAAAGCAGCTCCGAACACTGAAGCTTTCTTT
cdr3_aa: CASSLKAAPNTEAFF

d_call: -
v_call: TRBV7-6
j_call: TRBJ2-6
clone_size: -
cdr3_nt: TGTGCCAGCAGCCAGACGGGTGGGGCCAACGTCCTGACTTTC
cdr3_aa: CASSQTGGANVLTF

d_call: TRBD2
v_call: TRBV29-1
j_call: TRBJ2-3
clone_size: -
cdr3_nt: TGCAGCGCCTCCGGGACTAGCGGGAGCACAGATACGCAGTATTTT
cdr3_aa: CSASGTSGSTDTQYF

d_call: TRBD1
v_call: TRBV7-8
j_call: TRBJ2-3
clone_size: -
cdr3_nt: TGTGCCAGCATGACAGGGTATACGGATACGCAGTATTTT
cdr3_aa: CASMTGYTDTQYF

d_call: -
v_call: TRBV30
j_call: TRBJ2-1
clone_size: few
cdr3_nt: TGTGCCTGGAAGGGGACCTTCCAGCAGTTCTTC
cdr3_aa: CAWKGTFQQFF

d_call: -
v_call: TRBV30
j_call: TRBJ1-2
clone_size: -
cdr3_nt: TGTGCCTGGACCCTCAGGAGAGATTCAAACTATGGCTACACCTTC
cdr3_aa: CAWTLRRDSNYGYTF

d_call: TRBD1
v_call: TRBV7-2
j_call: TRBJ2-7
clone_size: -
cdr3_nt: TGTGCCAGCAGCCCCAGGGGGTCCCCGGCGCGGGAGCAGTACTTC
cdr3_aa: CASSPRGSPAREQYF

d_call: -
v_call: TRBV30
j_call: TRBJ2-3
clone_size: -
cdr3_nt: TGTGCCTGGAGTGTACTTGCTCCCGATACGCAGTATTTT
cdr3_aa: CAWSVLAPDTQYF

d_call: -
v_call: TRBV5-1
j_call: TRBJ1-6
clone_size: -
cdr3_nt: TGCGCCAGCAGCAACGGCGGGAGCTCCTATAATTCACCCCTCCACTTT
cdr3_aa: CASSNGGSSYNSPLHF

d_call: TRBD1
v_call: TRBV5-4
j_call: TRBJ2-7
clone_size: -
cdr3_nt: TGTGCCAGCAGCTTTCAGCCCGGGACAGGGGGCTCCTACGAGCAGTACTTC
cdr3_aa: CASSFQPGTGGSYEQYF

d_call: -
v_call: TRBV5-1
j_call: TRBJ1-1
clone_size: -
cdr3_nt: TGCGCCAGCAGATATTACACAGAGAACACTGAAGCTTTCTTT
cdr3_aa: CASRYYTENTEAFF

d_call: -
v_call: TRBV20-1
j_call: TRBJ2-1
clone_size: once
cdr3_nt: TGCAGTGCTAGGCCGGGACCTGAGCAGTTCTTC
cdr3_aa: CSARPGPEQFF

d_call: TRBD1
v_call: TRBV5-1
j_call: TRBJ2-2
clone_size: many
cdr3_nt: TGCGCCAGCAGCTACGGACAGGTTCTAATAAACACCGGGGAGCTGTTTTTT
cdr3_aa: CASSYGQVLINTGELFF

d_call: -
v_call: TRBV7-8
j_call: TRBJ2-2
clone_size: few
cdr3_nt: TGTGCCAGCAGGGGTACCGGAAGGGACACCGGGGAGCTGTTTTTT
cdr3_aa: CASRGTGRDTGELFF

d_call: -
v_call: TRBV2
j_call: TRBJ2-2
clone_size: -
cdr3_nt: TGTGCCAGCAGTGAAAACCCCTTCAACACCGGGGAGCTGTTTTTT
cdr3_aa: CASSENPFNTGELFF

d_call: TRBD2
v_call: TRBV7-9
j_call: TRBJ2-1
clone_size: -
cdr3_nt: TGTGCCAGCAGCAATCTAGCGGGAGGGGCTTACAATGAGCAGTTCTTC
cdr3_aa: CASSNLAGGAYNEQFF

d_call: -
v_call: TRBV6-6
j_call: TRBJ1-2
clone_size: -
cdr3_nt: TGTGCCAGCAGTTACCGCACCAGGGCAGGCTATGGCTACACCTTC
cdr3_aa: CASSYRTRAGYGYTF

d_call: -
v_call: TRBV2
j_call: TRBJ2-5
clone_size: -
cdr3_nt: TGTGCCAGCAGACCACTAAGCCAAGAGACCCAGTACTTC
cdr3_aa: CASRPLSQETQYF

d_call: -
v_call: TRBV6-1
j_call: TRBJ1-6
clone_size: -
cdr3_nt: TGTGCCAGCAGTGCCCAGACATATTCACCCCTCCACTTT
cdr3_aa: CASSAQTYSPLHF

d_call: -
v_call: TRBV2
j_call: TRBJ2-5
clone_size: -
cdr3_nt: TGTGCCAGCAGTGACAAGTCAGGAGGGGAGACCCAGTACTTC
cdr3_aa: CASSDKSGGETQYF

d_call: -
v_call: TRBV19
j_call: TRBJ2-7
clone_size: -
cdr3_nt: TGTGCCAGTAGTATTACTACTTCCTACGAGCAGTACTTC
cdr3_aa: CASSITTSYEQYF

d_call: TRBD1
v_call: TRBV29-1
j_call: TRBJ1-5
clone_size: -
cdr3_nt: TGCAGCGTTTCCACCGGGACAGGGGACGGGCCCCAGCATTTT
cdr3_aa: CSVSTGTGDGPQHF

d_call: TRBD1
v_call: TRBV18
j_call: TRBJ1-6
clone_size: few
cdr3_nt: TGTGCCAGCTCACCGGGACAGGATAATTCACCCCTCCACTTT
cdr3_aa: CASSPGQDNSPLHF

d_call: -
v_call: TRBV18
j_call: TRBJ1-1
clone_size: -
cdr3_nt: TGTGCCAGCTCACACAGGGACGGCCGGAACACTGAAGCTTTCTTT
cdr3_aa: CASSHRDGRNTEAFF

d_call: TRBD1
v_call: TRBV7-9
j_call: TRBJ1-1
clone_size: -
cdr3_nt: TGTGCCAGCAGCCCTACAGGGGGAGGGGCTGAAGCTTTCTTT
cdr3_aa: CASSPTGGGAEAFF

d_call: TRBD2
v_call: TRBV5-1
j_call: TRBJ2-3
clone_size: -
cdr3_nt: TGCGCCAGCAGCTCGGGACTAGCGGGGGGGCGAAATACGCAGTATTTT
cdr3_aa: CASSSGLAGGRNTQYF

d_call: TRBD1
v_call: TRBV5-1
j_call: TRBJ1-1
clone_size: once
cdr3_nt: TGCGCCAGCAGCTTGGAGACTCTACAGGGGCACACTGAAGCTTTCTTT
cdr3_aa: CASSLETLQGHTEAFF

d_call: -
v_call: TRBV7-8
j_call: TRBJ2-3
clone_size: -
cdr3_nt: TGTGCCAGCAGCTTAGCCCCGGGGGGACAAGATACGCAGTATTTT
cdr3_aa: CASSLAPGGQDTQYF

d_call: TRBD2
v_call: TRBV7-2
j_call: TRBJ2-1
clone_size: few
cdr3_nt: TGTGCCAGCAGCTTAGAGCGGGACTACAATGAGCAGTTCTTC
cdr3_aa: CASSLERDYNEQFF

d_call: TRBD2
v_call: TRBV4-2
j_call: TRBJ2-1
clone_size: once
cdr3_nt: TGTGCCAGCAGCCAAGATACCCTAGCGGGGGCTATCTACAATGAGCAGTTCTTC
cdr3_aa: CASSQDTLAGAIYNEQFF

d_call: -
v_call: TRBV7-2
j_call: TRBJ1-5
clone_size: -
cdr3_nt: TGTGCCAGCAGCTTATTGGGCAGTTCGAATCAGCCCCAGCATTTT
cdr3_aa: CASSLLGSSNQPQHF

d_call: TRBD1
v_call: TRBV5-6
j_call: TRBJ1-4
clone_size: -
cdr3_nt: TGTGCCAGCAGCGGCACAGGGGAAACTAATGAAAAACTGTTTTTT
cdr3_aa: CASSGTGETNEKLFF

d_call: TRBD2
v_call: TRBV4-1
j_call: TRBJ2-1
clone_size: -
cdr3_nt: TGCGCCAGCAGCCAGGTACTAGCGGGAGGAAGTTACAATGAGCAGTTCTTC
cdr3_aa: CASSQVLAGGSYNEQFF